This T cell receptor beta chain was sequenced for a study of T cell responses to AZD1222 COVID-19 vaccine. Method: immunoSEQ multiplex PCR; TCRdb's copy keeps in-frame clones and lacks some. The data contain over 150,000 clones, approximately 90% of them singletons. The germline V gene encodes CDR1 SGHVS and CDR2 FNYEAQ. Trimming shortened V by 1 base and J by 6 bases, and 12 bases separated the two germline ends. This CDR3 is 15 amino acids long. This receptor was taken from an adult in good health. The chain recombines TRBV7-6 with TRBJ2-2; D may be TRBD1 (5 bases). The source was peripheral blood, collected on day 0 of AZD1222 vaccination. CDR3 region: CASSLGGLGAGELFF. In nucleotides, the CDR3 is TGTGCCAGCAGCTTAGGGGGCCTAGGCGCCGGGGAGCTGTTTTTT.